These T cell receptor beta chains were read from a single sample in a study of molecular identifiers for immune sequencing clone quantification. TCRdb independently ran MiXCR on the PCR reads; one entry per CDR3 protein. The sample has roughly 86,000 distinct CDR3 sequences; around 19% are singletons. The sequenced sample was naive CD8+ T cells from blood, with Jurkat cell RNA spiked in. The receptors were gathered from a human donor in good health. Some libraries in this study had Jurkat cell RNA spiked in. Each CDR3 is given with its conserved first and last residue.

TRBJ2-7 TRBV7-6 CASSLEGGLAYEQYF
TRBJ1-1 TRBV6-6 CASSYSPPPYTEAFF
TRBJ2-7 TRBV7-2 CASSLGRARTAYEQYF
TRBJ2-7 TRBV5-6 CASSYARESTYEQYF
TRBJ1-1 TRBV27 CASKSEGVTEAFF
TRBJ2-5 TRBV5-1 CASSFLGQIQETQYF
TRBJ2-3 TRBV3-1 CASSQASAGTDTQYF
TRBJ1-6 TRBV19 CASSMVGSPLHF
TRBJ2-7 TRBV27 CASSSSTGGHEQYF
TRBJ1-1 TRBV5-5 CASSAGQGADTEAFF
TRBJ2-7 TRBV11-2 CASSPLQGGTFDDEQYF
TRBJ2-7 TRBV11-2 CASTMGLAGYSYEQYF
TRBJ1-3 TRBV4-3 CASSQDNRAFNTIYF
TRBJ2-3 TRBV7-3 CASSLTRLAGNDTQYF
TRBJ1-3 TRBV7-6 CASSSRDSGNTIYF